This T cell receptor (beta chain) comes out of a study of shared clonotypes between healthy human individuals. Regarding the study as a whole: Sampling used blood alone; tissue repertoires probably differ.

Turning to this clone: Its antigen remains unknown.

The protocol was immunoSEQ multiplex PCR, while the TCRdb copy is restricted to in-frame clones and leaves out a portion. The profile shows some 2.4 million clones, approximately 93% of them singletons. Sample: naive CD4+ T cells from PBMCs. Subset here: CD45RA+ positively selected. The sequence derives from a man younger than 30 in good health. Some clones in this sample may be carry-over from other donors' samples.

CDR3 sequence (DNA): TGTGCCAGCACCCCTGGACTAGCGGGAGGTATCCAAGAGACCCAGTACTTC. This gives the protein CASTPGLAGGIQETQYF. The genes are TRBV2 and TRBJ2-5, with 14 positions matching TRBD2. The CDR3 covers 17 residues. Germline V CDR1 and CDR2: SNHLY, FYNNEI. Unmatched junction bases numbered 8, after V lost 7 bases and J lost 1 base.